One T cell receptor (beta chain) is described in this entry. This sample stems from a study of CD8 T cells in Susac syndrome. RNA, at about 0.45 to 1 ug, was reverse transcribed with random hexamers. TCRdb reprocessed the immunoSEQ multiplex PCR reads with MiXCR, giving one entry per CDR3 protein. The table shows 100,000 to 150,000 distinct CDR3 sequences, with roughly 93% occurring only once. The CDR3 covers 14 residues. Per germline, CDR1 SGDLS and CDR2 YYNGEE. Trimming shortened V by 3 bases and J by 0 bases, and 9 bases separated the two germline ends. This sequence was found in a human donor with multiple sclerosis. The sequencing sample was made of CD8+ T cells from PBMCs. The rearrangement links TRBV9 to TRBJ1-1; perhaps TRBD1 as D (6 bases). CDR3 loop: CASSETGVNTEAFF. CDR3 DNA: TGTGCCAGCAGCGAGACAGGAGTGAACACTGAAGCTTTCTTT.